The rows below give T cell receptor beta chains drawn from one sample of a study of T cell clones after liver transplantation. Sequencing was performed with immunoSEQ multiplex PCR; in TCRdb, only in-frame clones are kept and a portion is missing. The sample has roughly 100,000 clones; 82% are singletons. The sample was CD4+ T cells from blood, taken before liver transplant. Receptors were obtained from a human donor who received a liver transplant. CDR3s leave out the opening cysteine and the closing phenylalanine or tryptophan.

J gene: TRBJ1-1; V gene: TRBV7-3; CDR3 protein: ASSLRQVRGEAF
J gene: TRBJ1-1; V gene: TRBV5-1; CDR3 protein: ASSRTEQNTEAF
J gene: TRBJ2-7; V gene: TRBV6-5; CDR3 protein: ASTPGAQGAYEQY
J gene: TRBJ1-1; V gene: TRBV5-1; CDR3 protein: ASSLYQGLMNTEAF
J gene: TRBJ2-2; V gene: TRBV27; CDR3 protein: ASTLLPPGDTGELF
J gene: TRBJ1-1; V gene: TRBV28; CDR3 protein: ASSLGGTGRLGTEAF
J gene: TRBJ1-5; V gene: TRBV19; CDR3 protein: ASSIDIGGLGPQH
J gene: TRBJ2-7; V gene: TRBV29-1; CDR3 protein: SVNGGLAGREQY
J gene: TRBJ2-7; V gene: TRBV7-9; CDR3 protein: ASDEAGAPRGEQY
J gene: TRBJ1-6; V gene: TRBV7-2; CDR3 protein: ASSYERDRPLH
J gene: TRBJ1-5; V gene: TRBV7-2; CDR3 protein: ASSSTPTGRNQPQH